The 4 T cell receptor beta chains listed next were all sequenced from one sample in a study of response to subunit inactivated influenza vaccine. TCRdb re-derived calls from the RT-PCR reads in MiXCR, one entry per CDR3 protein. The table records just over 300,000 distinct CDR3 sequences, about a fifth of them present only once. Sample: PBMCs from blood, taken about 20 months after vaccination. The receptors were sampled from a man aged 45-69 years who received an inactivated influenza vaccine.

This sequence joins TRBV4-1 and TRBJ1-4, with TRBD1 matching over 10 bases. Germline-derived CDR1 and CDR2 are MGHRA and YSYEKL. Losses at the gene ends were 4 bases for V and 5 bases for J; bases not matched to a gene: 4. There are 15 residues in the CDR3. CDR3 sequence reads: CASSRRTGGNEKLFF. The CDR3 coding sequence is TGCGCCAGCAGCCGAAGGACAGGGGGGAATGAAAAACTGTTTTTT.

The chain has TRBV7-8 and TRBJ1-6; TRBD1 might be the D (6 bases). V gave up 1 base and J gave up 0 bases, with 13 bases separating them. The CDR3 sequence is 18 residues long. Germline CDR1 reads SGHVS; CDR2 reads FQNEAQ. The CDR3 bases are TGTGCCAGCAGCTTAGTAGGGGGGGTGTTCTCCTATAATTCACCCCTCCACTTT. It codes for CASSLVGGVFSYNSPLHF.

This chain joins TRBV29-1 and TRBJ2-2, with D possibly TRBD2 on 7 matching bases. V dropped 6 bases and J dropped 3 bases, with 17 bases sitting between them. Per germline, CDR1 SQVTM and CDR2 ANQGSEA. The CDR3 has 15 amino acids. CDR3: CSVKGGPQDTGELFF. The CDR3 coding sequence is TGCAGCGTCAAGGGGGGGCCTCAGGACACCGGGGAGCTGTTTTTT.

This chain's CDR3 is CASSYSGARMNTEAFF. The CDR3 DNA follows: TGTGCCAGCAGTTACTCTGGGGCCCGAATGAACACTGAAGCTTTCTTT. V usage is TRBV6-5 and J usage is TRBJ1-1; D may be TRBD1 (5 bases). This CDR3 spans 16 amino acids. The ends were cut back, 0 bases at V and 0 bases at J, with 11 bases in the middle. Germline CDR1 reads MNHEY; CDR2 reads SVGAGI.